These T cell receptor beta chains were read from a single sample in a study of shared clonotypes between healthy human individuals. Sequenced by immunoSEQ multiplex PCR; TCRdb stores in-frame clones only, minus some. The repertoire includes a few hundred thousand clones, roughly 79% of them detected once, and around 12% sits in the top ten. Specimen: PBMCs. All receptors come from a middle-aged woman in good health. Some clones in this sample may be carry-over from other donors' samples. Both conserved end residues are trimmed from each CDR3. Each record gives: J gene, V gene, CDR3 protein.

j_call: TRBJ1-2; v_call: TRBV5-8; cdr3_aa: ASSTGQVGYGYT
j_call: TRBJ2-7; v_call: TRBV30; cdr3_aa: AWSVETGHYEQY
j_call: TRBJ2-1; v_call: TRBV5-1; cdr3_aa: ASGLLAGVSDEQF
j_call: TRBJ2-5; v_call: TRBV5-6; cdr3_aa: ASSFAGGGQETQY
j_call: TRBJ2-7; v_call: TRBV4-1; cdr3_aa: ASSHQSGHNSYEQY
j_call: TRBJ1-1; v_call: TRBV6-6; cdr3_aa: ASTPRGFGTEAF
j_call: TRBJ2-7; v_call: TRBV5-4; cdr3_aa: ASSLGTGYEQY
j_call: TRBJ1-6; v_call: TRBV5-1; cdr3_aa: ASSLEGGPLH
j_call: TRBJ2-3; v_call: TRBV10-1; cdr3_aa: ASSLGLAGSTDTQY
j_call: TRBJ2-6; v_call: TRBV28; cdr3_aa: ASISPWGANVLT
j_call: TRBJ2-4; v_call: TRBV11-2; cdr3_aa: ASSPTSTGGDY
j_call: TRBJ2-2; v_call: TRBV11-2; cdr3_aa: ASSLVGGTTGELF
j_call: TRBJ2-1; v_call: TRBV13; cdr3_aa: ASSWTSGSLNEQF
j_call: TRBJ2-2; v_call: TRBV10-1; cdr3_aa: ASSETSGRNTGELF
j_call: TRBJ1-5; v_call: TRBV6-1; cdr3_aa: ASTSPHRGDQPQH
j_call: TRBJ2-5; v_call: TRBV7-7; cdr3_aa: ASGPDSQETQY
j_call: TRBJ2-3; v_call: TRBV19; cdr3_aa: ASSISVTDTQY
j_call: TRBJ1-4; v_call: TRBV6-5; cdr3_aa: ASSYSRTQGKLF
j_call: TRBJ1-1; v_call: TRBV10-2; cdr3_aa: ASRLLGGSAF
j_call: TRBJ2-7; v_call: TRBV18; cdr3_aa: ASSPRQGSVHEQY
j_call: TRBJ1-3; v_call: TRBV4-1; cdr3_aa: ASSQDEGKISGNTIY
j_call: TRBJ1-2; v_call: TRBV28; cdr3_aa: ASSSTPTVFPYGYT
j_call: TRBJ2-1; v_call: TRBV7-3; cdr3_aa: ASSLMQGGNEQF
j_call: TRBJ1-2; v_call: TRBV10-3; cdr3_aa: AISDYDRGYGYT
j_call: TRBJ2-7; v_call: TRBV2; cdr3_aa: ASSLPGTYEQY
j_call: TRBJ1-5; v_call: TRBV28; cdr3_aa: ASSLINQPQH
j_call: TRBJ1-1; v_call: TRBV10-3; cdr3_aa: AISESLEGTEAF
j_call: TRBJ1-2; v_call: TRBV2; cdr3_aa: ASSEEGGIYNYGYT
j_call: TRBJ2-3; v_call: TRBV19; cdr3_aa: ASSIRGGLVFTDTQY
j_call: TRBJ1-2; v_call: TRBV2; cdr3_aa: ASSPDLNYGYT
j_call: TRBJ2-3; v_call: TRBV4-1; cdr3_aa: ASSQVLSRQY
j_call: TRBJ1-4; v_call: TRBV28; cdr3_aa: ATRTYEKLF
j_call: TRBJ1-5; v_call: TRBV18; cdr3_aa: ASSPGQGIMQPQH
j_call: TRBJ2-5; v_call: TRBV19; cdr3_aa: ASSPLLVGQETQY
j_call: TRBJ1-1; v_call: TRBV11-2; cdr3_aa: ASSSLTGSNTEAF
j_call: TRBJ1-6; v_call: TRBV5-6; cdr3_aa: ASSLGQRTSPLH
j_call: TRBJ2-7; v_call: TRBV27; cdr3_aa: ASSLSGLAGGEY
j_call: TRBJ1-5; v_call: TRBV7-2; cdr3_aa: ASSYSNQPQH
j_call: TRBJ1-2; v_call: TRBV28; cdr3_aa: ASSDNYGYT
j_call: TRBJ1-5; v_call: TRBV25-1; cdr3_aa: ASSEVGFGNQPQH
j_call: TRBJ2-7; v_call: TRBV30; cdr3_aa: AWSRVSGTYEQY
j_call: TRBJ1-1; v_call: TRBV5-6; cdr3_aa: ASRLEQTGWATMNTEAF
j_call: TRBJ2-3; v_call: TRBV13; cdr3_aa: ASSVGLADTDTQY
j_call: TRBJ2-1; v_call: TRBV6-5; cdr3_aa: ASSSGQGSSYNEQF
j_call: TRBJ2-7; v_call: TRBV5-4; cdr3_aa: ASSPGGGRYEQY
j_call: TRBJ1-5; v_call: TRBV2; cdr3_aa: ASSQHNQPQH
j_call: TRBJ2-7; v_call: TRBV10-3; cdr3_aa: AIRPGLDGEQY
j_call: TRBJ1-2; v_call: TRBV18; cdr3_aa: ASSPPFGGTYGYT
j_call: TRBJ1-2; v_call: TRBV5-5; cdr3_aa: ASRWTTRDGYT